These T cell receptor beta chains were read from a single sample in a study of shared clonotypes between healthy human individuals. The method was immunoSEQ multiplex PCR; TCRdb's version includes in-frame clones alone and lacks a portion of them. The sample includes approximately 2.5 million clones, about 92% of them seen just once. Specimen: naive CD4+ T cells sorted from blood. All receptors come from a man aged 18 to 29 in good health. The CDR3 runs from the conserved cysteine through the conserved F or W. The order of the fields is V gene, J gene, D gene, clone size, CDR3 DNA, CDR3 protein. D genes are given only for firm matches. A row's size may be missing; if present it is once, few, many or a size class.

>TRBV18|TRBJ2-7|TRBD1|NA
TGTGCCAGCTCACGATTGGGACAGTCCTACGAGCAGTACTTC
CASSRLGQSYEQYF
>TRBV27|TRBJ1-5|NA|NA
TGTGCCAGCAGTCCCCGACGGGGGGTCGGCAATCAGCCCCAGCATTTT
CASSPRRGVGNQPQHF
>TRBV6-8|TRBJ2-7|TRBD2|once
TGTGCCAGCAGTGGATGGAGCGGGGGTATCTACGAGCAGTACTTC
CASSGWSGGIYEQYF
>TRBV6-5|TRBJ1-1|NA|NA
TGTGCCAGCAGTTACTCGGATGGCGGAGTGAAAGCTTTCTTT
CASSYSDGGVKAFF
>TRBV6-5|TRBJ1-5|NA|NA
TGTGCCGGCAGCCCGGTAGCAAATCAGCCCCAGCATTTT
CAGSPVANQPQHF
>TRBV6-4|TRBJ2-3|NA|NA
TGTGCCAGCAGTGACGTACTGGGAGATACGCAGTATTTT
CASSDVLGDTQYF
>TRBV6-5|TRBJ1-2|NA|once
TGTGCCAGCAGGAAGGGGGTTAACTATGGCTACACCTTC
CASRKGVNYGYTF
>TRBV6-1|TRBJ1-5|NA|NA
TGTGCCAGCAGACCCGACAGCAACAATCAGCCCCAGCATTTT
CASRPDSNNQPQHF
>TRBV15|TRBJ2-1|TRBD2|once
TGTGCCACCAGCAGAGATTTACAGCGGGGGGACAATGAGCAGTTCTTC
CATSRDLQRGDNEQFF
>TRBV18|TRBJ2-1|NA|NA
TGTGCCAGCTCGCCTACACAGGGCCCCTACAATGAGCAGTTCTTC
CASSPTQGPYNEQFF
>TRBV27|TRBJ1-2|TRBD1|once
TGTGCCAGCAGTGACCGGGACAGGGCAAACTATGGCTACACCTTC
CASSDRDRANYGYTF
>TRBV5-1|TRBJ1-6|TRBD1|NA
TGCGCCAGCAGCATGGGACAGGGGATCTCACCCCTCCACTTT
CASSMGQGISPLHF
>TRBV5-1|TRBJ2-2|TRBD1|NA
TGCGCCAGCACCAACCGGACAGGGGCGTCCGGGGAGCTGTTTTTT
CASTNRTGASGELFF
>TRBV19|TRBJ1-1|TRBD1|NA
TGTGCCAGTAGCAGGGACAGGGATGAAGCTTTCTTT
CASSRDRDEAFF
>TRBV27|TRBJ1-1|NA|NA
TGTGCCAGCAGTTCCAGGGCGCAGAACACTGAAGCTTTCTTT
CASSSRAQNTEAFF
>TRBV7-9|TRBJ2-6|NA|NA
TGTGCCAGCAGCCTAGATGGACACTCTGGGGCCAACGTCCTGACTTTC
CASSLDGHSGANVLTF
>TRBV9|TRBJ1-3|NA|NA
TGTGCCAGCAGCGTCAGGGGAGATAACTCTGGAAACACCATATATTTT
CASSVRGDNSGNTIYF
>TRBV18|TRBJ2-2|NA|NA
TGTGCCAGCTCACTACAGACCGGGGAGCTGTTTTTT
CASSLQTGELFF
>TRBV30|TRBJ2-5|NA|NA
TGTGCCTGGGGGGGACAAGAGACCCAGTACTTC
CAWGGQETQYF
>TRBV11-3|TRBJ1-2|NA|NA
TGTGCCAGCAGCCCCGAGGTCGCCGGCTACACCTTC
CASSPEVAGYTF
>TRBV7-9|TRBJ2-5|NA|NA
TGTGCCAACAGCGAGATCCCTGAGACCCAGTACTTC
CANSEIPETQYF
>TRBV6-1|TRBJ2-2|NA|NA
TGTGCCAGCAGAATCCCCCTAGCGAACACCGGGGAGCTGTTTTTT
CASRIPLANTGELFF
>TRBV2|TRBJ1-5|TRBD1|NA
TGTGCCAGCAGCCGGGGACAGGGGATGGGTCAGCCCCAGCATTTT
CASSRGQGMGQPQHF
>TRBV6-4|TRBJ2-1|TRBD2|NA
TGTGCCAGCAGTGACCCTCTACTAGCGGGGGACTACAATGAGCAGTTCTTC
CASSDPLLAGDYNEQFF
>TRBV7-8|TRBJ1-6|TRBD1|NA
TGTGCCAGCAGCTTAGGTCAGGGGGATAATTCACCCCTCCACTTT
CASSLGQGDNSPLHF
>TRBV9|TRBJ1-2|NA|NA
TGTGCCAGCAGCGAGGGGGGTTTCTATGGCTACACCTTC
CASSEGGFYGYTF
>TRBV5-1|TRBJ1-4|NA|NA
TGCGCCAGCAGCGCGGATGGACGTTCTAATGAAAAACTGTTTTTT
CASSADGRSNEKLFF
>TRBV5-1|TRBJ2-7|TRBD2|NA
TGCGCCAGCAGCTCGCGGACTAGCGGGGTCAACGAGCAGTACTTC
CASSSRTSGVNEQYF
>TRBV19|TRBJ1-1|NA|NA
TGTGCCAGTAGTATTACGGGGATCTACACTGAAGCTTTCTTT
CASSITGIYTEAFF
>TRBV27|TRBJ2-7|NA|NA
TGTGCCAGCAGTTTTCGAACAGAAACCTACGAGCAGTACTTC
CASSFRTETYEQYF
>TRBV7-2|TRBJ1-5|TRBD1|NA
TGTGCCAGCAGCCCCGGACAGGAATATCAGCCCCAGCATTTT
CASSPGQEYQPQHF
>TRBV6-6|TRBJ1-6|NA|NA
TGTGCCACTAAAGCAACAGGGATAGATAATTCACCCCTCCACTTT
CATKATGIDNSPLHF
>TRBV2|TRBJ2-7|NA|few
TGTGCCAGCACTACAGGGAGCTCCTACGAGCAGTACTTC
CASTTGSSYEQYF
>TRBV7-9|TRBJ2-7|TRBD1|NA
TGTGCCAGCAGCTTAACCCGGGACAGGGGAAAACACGAGCAGTACTTC
CASSLTRDRGKHEQYF